This is a list of T cell receptor beta chains from one sample in a study of T cells in localized non-small cell lung cancer. Clones were read by immunoSEQ multiplex PCR, and TCRdb kept only the in-frame ones, dropping some. The sample includes 1,100 to 1,500 clones, over 20% of them seen just once. Material: normal lung tissue next to the tumor, obtained before any cancer treatment. Every receptor here comes from a female donor over 55 with stage I lung adenocarcinoma. Each CDR3 is given with its conserved first and last residue. The D gene is left open where the match is weak. For some rows the clone size is stated as once, few or many, or as a class when expanded; others skip it.

clone size: few; D gene: NA; J gene: TRBJ1-1; V gene: TRBV1; CDR3 DNA: TGCACCAGCAGCCAAGATCTTCTGGGGGTCAGAAGGACTGAAGCTTTCTTT; CDR3 protein: CTSSQDLLGVRRTEAFF
clone size: NA; D gene: NA; J gene: TRBJ1-5; V gene: TRBV19; CDR3 DNA: TGTGCCAGTAGTTATTTTGGTAGCAATCAGCCCCAGCATTTT; CDR3 protein: CASSYFGSNQPQHF
clone size: NA; D gene: TRBD1; J gene: TRBJ2-1; V gene: TRBV28; CDR3 DNA: TGTGCCAGCAGCCTACAGGGGAATACCTACAATGAGCAGTTCTTC; CDR3 protein: CASSLQGNTYNEQFF
clone size: few; D gene: TRBD1; J gene: TRBJ1-1; V gene: TRBV6-8; CDR3 DNA: TGTGCCATCAAGGGGGACAGGGGGCGCCTAAATCGAGCTTTCTTT; CDR3 protein: CAIKGDRGRLNRAFF
clone size: NA; D gene: TRBD1; J gene: TRBJ2-7; V gene: TRBV5-1; CDR3 DNA: TGCGCCAGCAGCTTTGGGACAGGCACATACTACGAGCAGTACTTC; CDR3 protein: CASSFGTGTYYEQYF
clone size: NA; D gene: TRBD2; J gene: TRBJ2-7; V gene: TRBV14; CDR3 DNA: TGTGCCAGCAGCCTGCTAGCGGGAGCCCACGAGCAGTACTTC; CDR3 protein: CASSLLAGAHEQYF
clone size: NA; D gene: TRBD1; J gene: TRBJ2-1; V gene: TRBV6-8; CDR3 DNA: TGTGCCAGCAGTCATAAGGGCGGGACAGGGGCATTCGATGAGCAGTTCTTC; CDR3 protein: CASSHKGGTGAFDEQFF
clone size: few; D gene: TRBD1; J gene: TRBJ1-2; V gene: TRBV6-8; CDR3 DNA: TGTGCCAGCAGTTCCAGGGGGCGCGGGGCCTCCAACTATGGCTACACCTTC; CDR3 protein: CASSSRGRGASNYGYTF
clone size: NA; D gene: TRBD2; J gene: TRBJ2-7; V gene: TRBV5-1; CDR3 DNA: TGCGCCAGCAGCCTCACAGCGGGAGGTGGGTACGAGCAGTACTTC; CDR3 protein: CASSLTAGGGYEQYF
clone size: NA; D gene: NA; J gene: TRBJ1-3; V gene: TRBV11-1; CDR3 DNA: TGTGCCAGCAGCCCCATGGACTCTGGAAACACCATATATTTT; CDR3 protein: CASSPMDSGNTIYF
clone size: few; D gene: TRBD1; J gene: TRBJ2-3; V gene: TRBV19; CDR3 DNA: TGTGCCAGTAGTTTCGACAGGGCTTCCACAGATACGCAGTATTTT; CDR3 protein: CASSFDRASTDTQYF